Following are 5 T cell receptor beta chains from one sample sequenced in a study of Graves' ophthalmopathy and Graves' hyperthyroidism. Amplified TCR beta CDR3 regions were obtained using RNA transcripts as template. HTBI primers primed a first-round RT-PCR, and a second-round multiplex PCR followed. TCRdb called the multiplex PCR reads again in MiXCR, with one record for every CDR3 protein. The sample carries 200,000 to 250,000 distinct CDR3 sequences, roughly 27% recorded once. Sequenced material: peripheral blood. Source of these receptors: a man aged 45-65 years with Graves' ophthalmopathy.

This clonotype was seen repeatedly, ten times or more. The rearrangement joins TRBV29-1 to TRBJ2-7; TRBD1 is a possible D gene (5 bases). CDR1 SQVTM and CDR2 ANQGSEA come from the germline V gene. The germline V and J ends were trimmed by 4 bases and 0 bases, with 10 bases remaining between them. The CDR3 runs 13 residues. CDR3 region: CSVATVHSYEQYF. Here the CDR3 DNA reads TGCAGCGTTGCGACAGTACACTCCTACGAGCAGTACTTC.

The table lists this clonotype with many counts. The chain carries TRBV7-9 and TRBJ2-5; 9 bases align to TRBD1. CDR3 size: 13 residues. Germline CDR1 SEHNR, CDR2 FQNEAQ (reference sequence). J gave up 6 bases and V 5 bases, and 4 bases lay outside the gene matches. The CDR3 sequence: CASSKGQGQTQYF. As DNA, the CDR3 is TGTGCCAGCAGCAAGGGACAGGGCCAGACCCAGTACTTC. Looking up the rest from reference TRBV7-9 and TRBJ2-5 gives the full variable domain: DTGVSQNPRHKITKRGQNVTFRCDPISEHNRLYWYRQTLGQGPEFLTYFQNEAQLEKSRLLSDRFSAERPKGSFSTLEIQRTEQGDSAMYLCASSKGQGQTQYFGPGTRLLVL.

This clonotype was picked up many times. This chain joins TRBV28 and TRBJ2-6, with unresolved D. V lost 10 bases, J lost 0 bases, and 4 bases lay in between. Germline lookup yields CDR1 MDHEN and CDR2 SYDVKM. This CDR3 has 12 residues. As DNA, the CDR3 is TGTGCCACCCTCTCTGGGGCCAACGTCCTGACTTTC. Its translation: CATLSGANVLTF.

This clonotype showed up many times. V gene TRBV14 combines with J gene TRBJ1-1; D is perhaps TRBD1 (6 bases). This CDR3 is built from 15 residues. Trimming removed 4 bases from V and 1 base from J, with 13 bases in between. The germline CDR1 and CDR2 sequences are SGHDN and FVKESK. In DNA, the CDR3 is TGTGCCAGCAGCCTCAGGAAAGGGGGGAACACTGAAGCTTTCTTT. Its protein is CASSLRKGGNTEAFF. The whole variable domain, remainder taken from reference TRBV14 and TRBJ1-1, is EAGVTQFPSHSVIEKGQTVTLRCDPISGHDNLYWYRRVMGKEIKFLLHFVKESKQDESGMPNNRFLAERTGGTYSTLKVQPAELEDSGVYFCASSLRKGGNTEAFFGQGTRLTVV.

In this sample, this clonotype turned up many times. The chain couples TRBV5-1 to TRBJ2-7; 14 bases map to TRBD2. Germline loops: CDR1 SGHRS, CDR2 YFSETQ. CDR3 length: 16 residues. The V gene end was trimmed by 4 bases and the J gene end by 7 bases; junction bases not matched to a gene: 10. CDR3 residues: CASSPMGLAGAGEQYF. The CDR3 DNA is TGCGCCAGCAGCCCAATGGGACTAGCGGGAGCAGGGGAGCAGTACTTC.